The source of this T cell receptor (beta chain) is a study of T cells in Graves' hyperthyroidism and ophthalmopathy. Regarding the study as a whole: Researchers found most expanded thyroid clonotypes above 0.001 in blood as well.

Remarks on this clonotype: The antigen is not known. A much larger clone is a single base away; this may be a read error.

Germline CDR1 reads SEHNR; CDR2 reads FQNEAQ (reference sequence). The CDR3 totals 15 residues. V was trimmed by 4 bases and J by 5 bases, leaving 18 bases between them. RNA transcripts gave rise to amplified TCR beta CDR3 regions. The HTBI primer set was used in a first-round RT-PCR of the TCR CDR3. TCRdb re-called the multiplex PCR reads through MiXCR, storing one row per CDR3 protein. The top ten clones hold about 43% of a sample with a few hundred thousand distinct CDR3 sequences, 40% to 50% of them seen once. Clinical symptoms, serum thyroxine, TRAb, thyroid ultrasound and orbital computed tomography informed diagnoses.

The sequence came from an adult woman with Graves' disease, either hyperthyroidism or ophthalmopathy (not recorded which). The source material was peripheral blood or thyroid tissue (not recorded which). The chain combines TRBV7-9 with TRBJ2-7; D may be TRBD1 or TRBD2 (5 bases each). This CDR3 reads CASSSLGTQNHEQYF. The CDR3 DNA sequence: TGTGCCAGCAGCTCCTTAGGGACCCAGAACCACGAGCAGTACTTC. The complete variable domain, with remaining parts taken from reference TRBV7-9 and TRBJ2-7, reads DTGVSQNPRHKITKRGQNVTFRCDPISEHNRLYWYRQTLGQGPEFLTYFQNEAQLEKSRLLSDRFSAERPKGSFSTLEIQRTEQGDSAMYLCASSSLGTQNHEQYFGPGTRLTVT.